The 25 T cell receptor beta chains presented below share a single source sample, sequenced in a study of CD8 T cells in Susac syndrome. A quantity of about 0.45 to 1 ug RNA underwent reverse transcription using random hexamers. TCRdb fed the immunoSEQ multiplex PCR reads into MiXCR, producing one record per CDR3 protein. This sample carries about 69,000 distinct CDR3 sequences, 95% of them seen once, and the ten largest clones take around 0.25%. The specimen was CD8+ T cells from PBMCs. Receptor source: a human donor in good health.

This chain links TRBV27 with TRBJ1-2; D is possibly TRBD1 (5 bases). CDR1 and CDR2 (germline): MNHEY, SMNVEV (reference sequence). Deletions cut 6 bases from V and 1 base from J, with 9 bases between. The CDR3 runs to 13 residues. The DNA of the CDR3 is TGTGCCAGCAGGTGGGGGGGTAACTATGGCTACACCTTC. Its protein product is CASRWGGNYGYTF.

J is TRBJ2-4 and V is TRBV4-3; 8 bases match TRBD1. Germline V CDR1 and CDR2: LGHNA, YSLEER. Trimming at V came to 0 bases and at J to 2 bases, leaving 6 bases not matched to a gene. The CDR3 is 17 amino acids. The CDR3 DNA reads TGCGCCAGCAGCCAAGATGGGTCAGGGGGCCCCAAAAACATTCAGTACTTC. Its translation is CASSQDGSGGPKNIQYF.

CDR3 DNA: TGCAGCGTTGAAGTGGTAGAGGGGGCATATGGCTACACCTTC. Protein: CSVEVVEGAYGYTF. The genes are TRBV29-1 and TRBJ1-2; 7 bases align to TRBD1. Germline CDR1 reads SQVTM; CDR2 reads ANQGSEA. Losses at the gene ends were 1 base for V and 5 bases for J; bases not matched to a gene: 7. This CDR3 region has 14 residues.

This clonotype occurred once. The CDR3 DNA reads TGTGCCAGCAGCTTTACGGGACTTGTCACCTTC. Protein: CASSFTGLVTF. The V and J genes are TRBV13 and TRBJ1-2, with D possibly matching TRBD1 (5 bases). Germline-derived CDR1 and CDR2 are PRHDT and FYEKMQ (reference sequence). The germline V and J ends were trimmed by 3 bases and 13 bases, with 12 bases remaining between them. This CDR3 has 11 amino acids. Combining the CDR3 with reference TRBV13 and TRBJ1-2 gives the whole variable domain AAGVIQSPRHLIKEKRETATLKCYPIPRHDTVYWYQQGPGQDPQFLISFYEKMQSDKGSIPDRFSAQQFSDYHSELNMSSLELGDSALYFCASSFTGLVTFGSGTRLTVV.

The J gene is TRBJ1-1, the V gene TRBV7-9; possible D gene TRBD1, 5 bases. The ends were cut back, 5 bases at V and 11 bases at J, with 18 bases in the middle. Germline lookup yields CDR1 SEHNR and CDR2 FQNEAQ (reference sequence). The CDR3 has 13 amino acids. The CDR3 nucleotides read TGTGCCAGCAGCCCCTTGGGCCCCGGGGCGGCTTTCTTT. Translating it yields CASSPLGPGAAFF.

V gene TRBV7-3 combines with J gene TRBJ1-2; D is perhaps TRBD1 (5 bases). V lost 5 bases to trimming and J lost 7 bases, with 14 bases between them. Germline V gives CDR1 SGHTA, CDR2 FQGTGA. The CDR3 runs to 13 residues. CDR3 nucleotide sequence: TGTGCCAGCAGCGCCTCAGGGTTCAGTGGCTACACCTTC. It codes for CASSASGFSGYTF.

This sequence joins TRBV3-1 and TRBJ2-1, with 8 positions matching TRBD2. CDR1 is LGHDT, CDR2 YNNKEL, per germline (reference sequence). The CDR3 runs 16 residues. J gave up 6 bases and V 1 base, and 8 bases lay outside the gene matches. The CDR3 nucleotides are TGTGCCAGCAGCCAAGGCCGCGGGGGGCTTGCCAATGAGCAGTTCTTC. This sequence encodes CASSQGRGGLANEQFF.

The J gene is TRBJ2-1, the V gene TRBV7-8; TRBD2 aligns across 10 bases. The germline gives CDR1 SGHVS, CDR2 FQNEAQ. The CDR3 has 15 residues. V gave up 4 bases and J gave up 3 bases; unmatched junction bases: 3. The CDR3 reads CASSSVAGGYNEQFF. CDR3 in DNA: TGTGCCAGCAGCTCCGTAGCGGGGGGCTACAATGAGCAGTTCTTC.

This chain links TRBV5-4 with TRBJ2-1; no reliable D call. This CDR3 is 13 amino acids long. Trimming cost V 3 bases and J 1 base, with 5 bases left between them. Germline V CDR1 and CDR2: SGHNT, YYREEE (reference sequence). This CDR3 is CASSSGSYNEQFF. DNA of the CDR3: TGTGCCAGCAGCTCGGGTTCCTACAATGAGCAGTTCTTC.

CDR3 in amino acids: CASSQDIPSGGIHGELFF. DNA for the CDR3: TGTGCCAGCAGCCAAGATATCCCTAGCGGGGGGATTCACGGGGAGCTGTTTTTT. The rearrangement uses TRBV4-2 and TRBJ2-2, with 11 bases aligning to TRBD2. Per the germline V gene, CDR1 is LGHNA and CDR2 is YNFKEQ. The CDR3 consists of 18 residues. V was clipped by 0 bases and J by 7 bases; unmatched bases: 10.

This chain connects TRBV29-1 to TRBJ2-1; D possibly corresponds to TRBD1 (6 bases). The CDR3 spans 10 residues. Germline V gene sequence: CDR1 SQVTM, CDR2 ANQGSEA. V was cut by 7 bases and J by 10 bases, with 11 bases left in between. CDR3 sequence reads: CSATQGEQFF. Here the CDR3 DNA reads TGCAGCGCCACTCAGGGGGAGCAGTTCTTC.

The J gene is TRBJ1-6, the V gene TRBV21-1; no check of the table's D call, TRBD1, against the DNA was made. TRBV21-1 constitutes a pseudogene. This CDR3 is 12 amino acids long. CDR3 bases: TGTGCCGTGGGACCCTATAATTCACCCCTCCACTTT. Protein sequence: CAVGPYNSPLHF.

The chain joins TRBV7-9 to TRBJ1-5; 7 positions agree with TRBD1. Looked up from germline, CDR1 is SEHNR and CDR2 is FQNEAQ (reference sequence). The V gene end was trimmed by 5 bases and the J gene end by 7 bases; junction bases not matched to a gene: 5. CDR3 length: 13 amino acids. CDR3 sequence: CASSAGGGQPQHF. CDR3 DNA sequence: TGTGCCAGCAGCGCAGGGGGGGGACAGCCCCAGCATTTT.

V gene TRBV27 combines with J gene TRBJ2-7; maybe TRBD1 (6 bases). CDR3 size: 14 residues. Germline CDR1 reads MNHEY; CDR2 reads SMNVEV (reference sequence). Trimming took off 3 bases at V and 0 bases at J, with 9 bases between the two ends. The CDR3 protein is CASSFQGHSYEQYF. DNA for the CDR3: TGTGCCAGCAGTTTCCAGGGACACTCCTACGAGCAGTACTTC.

The rearrangement links TRBV29-1 to TRBJ1-1; a weak D match, TRBD1 (5 bases). Trimming took 7 bases from V and 2 from J, leaving 17 bases between them. The germline CDR1 and CDR2 sequences are SQVTM and ANQGSEA. The CDR3 length is 14 residues. CDR3 region: CSGNPGLTNTEAFF. Written as DNA, the CDR3 is TGCAGCGGTAATCCGGGACTCACTAACACTGAAGCTTTCTTT.

Here the CDR3 DNA reads TGCGCCAGCAGACAGTCAGGGGGAAAGGTCTATGGCTACACCTTC. The encoded protein is CASRQSGGKVYGYTF. V gene TRBV4-1 combines with J gene TRBJ1-2; 7 bases fit TRBD1. Per germline, CDR1 MGHRA and CDR2 YSYEKL. This CDR3 region has 15 residues. V was pared by 6 bases and J by 4 bases, with 11 bases of the junction left unmatched.

This chain links TRBV4-1 with TRBJ1-5; TRBD1 matches at 9 bases. The CDR3 covers 18 residues. V trimming: 2 bases; J trimming: 0 bases; junction bases outside the gene matches: 8. Germline CDR1 reads MGHRA; CDR2 reads YSYEKL. The CDR3 DNA is TGCGCCAGCAGCCAACACGACAGGGGGAGCAATAGCAATCAGCCCCAGCATTTT. As protein: CASSQHDRGSNSNQPQHF.

This chain connects TRBV2 to TRBJ2-7; D gene unclear. Trimming pared 8 bases from V and 4 bases from J, leaving 6 bases between. The CDR3 contains 10 residues. Germline V gene sequence: CDR1 SNHLY, CDR2 FYNNEI. The CDR3 region is CASGDYEQYF. The CDR3 DNA reads as TGTGCCAGCGGGGATTACGAGCAGTACTTC.

The DNA for the CDR3 is TGCAGCGACGACAAGCAGTTCTTC. It codes for CSDDKQFF. The chain employs TRBV29-1 and TRBJ2-1, with D uncertain. The germline gives CDR1 SQVTM, CDR2 ANQGSEA. CDR3 length: 8 amino acids. V was cut by 7 bases and J by 11 bases, with 6 bases left in between.

This chain joins TRBV3-1 and TRBJ1-3, with TRBD1 as a possible D gene (5 bases). Germline V lookup: CDR1 LGHDT, CDR2 YNNKEL (reference sequence). This CDR3 has 16 residues. V was pared by 0 bases and J by 1 base, with 10 bases between. The CDR3 here is CASSQDPPGSGNTIYF. The CDR3 region has the DNA TGTGCCAGCAGCCAAGATCCCCCAGGGTCTGGAAACACCATATATTTT.

The chain's CDR3 is CASSQYEAFF. The CDR3 DNA sequence: TGTGCCAGCAGCCAATACGAAGCTTTCTTT. The chain joins TRBV7-9 to TRBJ1-1; D is unclear. V gave up 5 bases and J gave up 8 bases, with 6 bases separating them. Per germline, CDR1 SEHNR and CDR2 FQNEAQ (reference sequence). This CDR3 is built from 10 residues.

The CDR3 here is CASSLLGPEGAKNIQYF. The CDR3 DNA reads TGTGCCAGCAGTTTATTAGGCCCAGAGGGAGCCAAAAACATTCAGTACTTC. The V call is TRBV27, the J call TRBJ2-4; D is possibly TRBD2 (5 bases). Germline V gives CDR1 MNHEY, CDR2 SMNVEV (reference sequence). Deletions cut 1 base from V and 0 bases from J, with 13 bases between. CDR3 length: 17 residues.

The V call is TRBV4-1, the J call TRBJ2-7; D gene unclear. Germline V CDR1 and CDR2: MGHRA, YSYEKL. Trimming left V 2 bases short and J 6 bases short, with 8 bases between. CDR3 size: 12 residues. CDR3 bases: TGCGCCAGCAGCCAAACCCGCGGCGAGCAGTACTTC. Its translation: CASSQTRGEQYF.

The chain uses TRBV29-1 and TRBJ2-7; 7 nucleotides line up with TRBD2. The trim removed 1 base at V and 5 bases at J, leaving 11 bases unmatched. In germline, CDR1 is SQVTM, CDR2 ANQGSEA. This CDR3 region has 15 residues. CDR3 nucleotides: TGCAGCGTTGAAGGGGCCAGCACGGGGGGAGACGAGCAGTACTTC. Translated: CSVEGASTGGDEQYF.

The CDR3 is CASSLGTGAYEQYV. The CDR3, as DNA: TGTGCCAGCAGCTTGGGGACAGGGGCCTACGAGCAGTACGTC. The chain uses TRBV5-6 and TRBJ2-7; 9 bases map to TRBD1. In germline, CDR1 is SGHDT, CDR2 YYEEEE. This CDR3 comprises 14 residues. Trimming cost V 0 bases and J 2 bases; bases outside gene matches: 0.